This is a list of T cell receptor beta chains from one sample in a study of blood T cell repertoires in COVID-19. Only in-frame clones appear in the TCRdb table, and some are missing; sequencing was by immunoSEQ multiplex PCR. The repertoire holds hundreds of thousands of clones, with 90% as singletons. What was sequenced was PBMCs or T cells enriched from blood (not recorded which). The receptors shown here come from a man in his 60s who had recovered from COVID-19. Each CDR3 is given with its conserved first and last residue. D genes are given only for firm matches. The size entry is marked missing in some rows and otherwise reads once, few, many or a size class.

cdr3_aa cdr3_nt d_call v_call clone_size j_call
CASSLGGLGLAYNEQFF TGTGCCAGCAGCTTGGGGGGGCTGGGGCTAGCCTACAATGAGCAGTTCTTC NA TRBV5-4 NA TRBJ2-1
CASSNACLTGQVQETQYF TGTGCCAGCAGCAATGCTTGCCTTACGGGACAGGTCCAAGAGACCCAGTACTTC NA TRBV21-1 NA TRBJ2-5
CASSLDLMRSGEYGYTF TGTGCCAGCAGCTTGGATCTGATGCGATCGGGGGAGTATGGCTACACCTTC NA TRBV5-4 NA TRBJ1-2
CASSLAPRETQYF TGTGCCAGCAGCTTAGCCCCCCGGGAGACCCAGTACTTC NA TRBV7-8 NA TRBJ2-5
CASSNQAYYNSPLHF TGTGCCAGCAGCAACCAGGCATATTATAATTCACCCCTCCACTTT NA TRBV6-5 NA TRBJ1-6
CASSERSRGEAFF TGTGCCAGCAGTGAAAGGAGCAGGGGAGAAGCTTTCTTT NA TRBV6-1 few TRBJ1-1
CSVGGTGRSLNEQFF TGCAGCGTTGGGGGGACAGGGCGAAGCCTCAATGAGCAGTTCTTC TRBD1 TRBV29-1 NA TRBJ2-1
CASSQTGPPEAFF TGTGCCAGCAGCCAAACAGGGCCGCCTGAAGCTTTCTTT NA TRBV3-1/TRBV3-2 NA TRBJ1-1
CASSKGLAGWVAGELFF TGTGCCAGTAGCAAGGGACTAGCGGGATGGGTCGCCGGGGAGCTGTTTTTT TRBD2 TRBV19 NA TRBJ2-2
CASSFSMADLTDTQYF TGTGCCAGCAGCTTTAGCATGGCAGATCTCACAGATACGCAGTATTTT NA TRBV11-2 once TRBJ2-3
CASSQGQQKNYGYTF TGTGCCAGCAGCCAGGGACAGCAAAAGAACTATGGCTACACCTTC TRBD1 TRBV11-2 NA TRBJ1-2
CASTLTGRPYQETQYF TGTGCCAGTACCCTGACAGGACGACCATACCAAGAGACCCAGTACTTC NA TRBV19 NA TRBJ2-5
CATAGQGAVSSNQPQHF TGTGCCACCGCGGGACAGGGGGCCGTTTCTAGCAATCAGCCCCAGCATTTT TRBD1 TRBV19 NA TRBJ1-5
CASGGESYGYTF TGTGCCAGCGGGGGGGAAAGCTATGGCTACACCTTC NA TRBV9 NA TRBJ1-2
CASSLDLGVGGYTF TGTGCCAGCAGCTTGGATCTCGGGGTCGGTGGCTACACCTTC NA TRBV5-4 NA TRBJ1-2
CASSSRRGSNTGELFF TGTGCCAGCAGCTCACGTAGGGGTTCGAACACCGGGGAGCTGTTTTTT NA TRBV7-2 NA TRBJ2-2
CASSLLSTEAFF TGTGCCAGCAGCTTGTTATCCACTGAAGCTTTCTTT NA TRBV5-5 NA TRBJ1-1
CASSLVGGQGADGNTIYF TGTGCCAGCAGCTTAGTTGGTGGTCAAGGGGCGGATGGAAACACCATATATTTT NA TRBV13 once TRBJ1-3
CASSESQGANYGYTF TGTGCCAGCAGTGAATCTCAGGGGGCTAACTATGGCTACACCTTC TRBD1 TRBV6-1 NA TRBJ1-2
CASSQQRANTGELFF TGCGCCAGCAGCCAACAACGAGCGAACACCGGGGAGCTGTTTTTT NA TRBV4-3 NA TRBJ2-2
CASSKQGLNEQYF TGTGCCAGTAGTAAGCAGGGGCTGAACGAGCAGTACTTC NA TRBV19 NA TRBJ2-7
CASSQLGPGTGDSIYF TGTGCCAGCAGCCAACTGGGGCCCGGGACAGGGGATTCCATATATTTT TRBD1 TRBV3-1/TRBV3-2 NA TRBJ1-3
CASSQDSRAGEKLFF TGTGCCAGCAGCCAAGACTCGAGGGCTGGGGAAAAACTGTTTTTT NA TRBV3-1/TRBV3-2 NA TRBJ1-4
CASSSNRGRRNTIYF TGTGCCAGCAGCAGCAACAGGGGGCGCAGAAACACCATATATTTT TRBD1 TRBV5-5 NA TRBJ1-3
CASSITRQGAIHYGYTF TGTGCCAGCAGTATAACCCGACAGGGGGCTATTCACTATGGCTACACCTTC TRBD1 TRBV27 NA TRBJ1-2
CASSSDARGVYGYTF TGCGCCAGCAGCTCGGACGCCAGGGGGGTCTATGGCTACACCTTC TRBD1 TRBV5-1 NA TRBJ1-2
CASSLDASRTDTQYF TGTGCCAGCAGCTTAGATGCTAGCCGCACAGATACGCAGTATTTT NA TRBV7-6 once TRBJ2-3
CASSSALGAGNTEAFF TGTGCCAGCAGCTCTGCTCTTGGGGCTGGGAACACTGAAGCTTTCTTT NA TRBV11-3 NA TRBJ1-1
CASSPTGDNYGYTF TGTGCCAGCTCACCGACAGGGGATAACTATGGCTACACCTTC TRBD1 TRBV18 NA TRBJ1-2
CASSLTENYEQYF TGTGCCAGCAGCTTAACGGAGAATTACGAGCAGTACTTC NA TRBV5-8 few TRBJ2-7
CAIRGQGEAYEQYF TGTGCCATCAGGGGACAGGGAGAGGCCTACGAGCAGTACTTC TRBD1 TRBV10-3 NA TRBJ2-7
CASSLGSRDTQYF TGTGCCAGCAGCTTGGGTTCCCGAGATACGCAGTATTTT NA TRBV5-5 NA TRBJ2-3
CASKSQGGGYTF TGTGCCAGCAAATCCCAGGGAGGAGGCTACACCTTC NA TRBV6-5 NA TRBJ1-2
CSVGVMNTEAFF TGCAGCGTTGGCGTTATGAACACTGAAGCTTTCTTT NA TRBV29-1 NA TRBJ1-1
CASGGGSSYNEQFF TGTGCCAGCGGCGGGGGGAGCTCCTACAATGAGCAGTTCTTC TRBD2 TRBV7-2 NA TRBJ2-1
CASSADIFYTEAFF TGTGCCAGCAGCGCGGACATTTTTTACACTGAAGCTTTCTTT NA TRBV5-5 NA TRBJ1-1
CAWSGWANTEAFF TGTGCCTGGAGTGGATGGGCGAACACTGAAGCTTTCTTT NA TRBV30 NA TRBJ1-1
CASSLGVGSSYEQYF TGCGCCAGCAGCTTGGGGGTGGGGAGCTCCTACGAGCAGTACTTC NA TRBV5-1 once TRBJ2-7
CASTGGPRNQPQHF TGTGCCAGTACGGGGGGTCCTCGCAATCAGCCCCAGCATTTT NA TRBV19 NA TRBJ1-5
CASSVRTSGSSVETQYF TGTGCCAGCAGTGTTAGGACTAGCGGGAGTTCCGTTGAGACCCAGTACTTC TRBD2 TRBV6-1 NA TRBJ2-5
CASSGRQVRGRHNEQFF TGTGCCAGCAGCGGGCGCCAAGTCAGGGGGCGCCACAATGAGCAGTTCTTC NA TRBV21-1 NA TRBJ2-1
CASSSGGTEAFF TGTGCCAGCAGCTCAGGGGGCACTGAAGCTTTCTTT TRBD1 TRBV6-5 once TRBJ1-1
CATRYSGTANYGYTF TGTGCCACCAGATATTCCGGGACAGCTAACTATGGCTACACCTTC TRBD1 TRBV24-1 NA TRBJ1-2
CATGTASSYEQYF TGTGCCACCGGGACAGCGAGCTCCTACGAGCAGTACTTC TRBD1 TRBV10-3 NA TRBJ2-7
CASSTGLAEYF TGTGCCAGCAGCACCGGACTAGCGGAGTACTTC TRBD2 TRBV7-9 NA TRBJ2-4
CATSRDLGISEQYF TGTGCCACCAGCAGAGATCTGGGCATCAGCGAGCAGTACTTC NA TRBV15 NA TRBJ2-7
CASSPGGAPDTQYF TGTGCCAGCAGCCCCGGGGGGGCCCCAGATACGCAGTATTTT TRBD2 TRBV14 NA TRBJ2-3
CASSLTPGQGDVGYTF TGTGCCAGCAGCCTAACCCCGGGACAGGGGGATGTTGGCTACACCTTC TRBD1 TRBV7-3 NA TRBJ1-2
CASSVLRENTEAFF TGTGCCAGCAGTGTACTTCGGGAGAACACTGAAGCTTTCTTT NA TRBV2 NA TRBJ1-1